These T cell receptor beta chains were read from a single sample in a study of technical replicates of blood from several donors. Sequenced by immunoSEQ multiplex PCR; TCRdb stores in-frame clones only, minus some. Here the sample spans over 10,000 clones, 85% to 95% being singletons. Input material: PBMCs. The source is a human donor in good health. The CDR3 runs from the conserved cysteine through the conserved F or W. A D gene is named only where the DNA matches it firmly. Size is omitted from some rows. Given values are once, few, many or a class for expanded clones.

>TRBV5-4|15|TRBJ2-5|TRBD2|NA
TGTGCCAGCAGCTTGGGACTAGCGGTAAAAGAGACCCAGTACTTC
CASSLGLAVKETQYF
>TRBV28|14|TRBJ2-5|TRBD2|NA
TGTGCCAGCAGTGGACTAGCGGGAGCGGAGACCCAGTACTTC
CASSGLAGAETQYF
>TRBV27|16|TRBJ2-1|TRBD2|NA
TGTGCCAGCAGTTTAGGCCCTTCCTGGGAGGGTAGTGAGCAGTTCTTC
CASSLGPSWEGSEQFF
>TRBV6-1|16|TRBJ1-5|TRBD1|NA
TGTGCCAGCAGTGACTACGGGACAGGGGCTTATCAGCCCCAGCATTTT
CASSDYGTGAYQPQHF
>TRBV6-1|14|TRBJ1-5|TRBD1|once
TGTGCCAGCAGCTACCAGGGGGTGGGTCAGCCCCAGCATTTT
CASSYQGVGQPQHF
>TRBV2|16|TRBJ2-1|TRBD1|NA
TGTGCCAGCTATCTTAGTCCGGGACAGGGTAGAGGTGAGCAGTTCTTC
CASYLSPGQGRGEQFF
>TRBV5-1|15|TRBJ2-1|TRBD2|NA
TGCGCCAGCAGCTTGAACGCGGGAGCGTACAATGAGCAGTTCTTC
CASSLNAGAYNEQFF
>TRBV29-1|13|TRBJ1-1|NA|NA
TGCAGCGTTGAAGCTATGGGGCCCACTGAAGCTTTCTTT
CSVEAMGPTEAFF
>TRBV6-1|15|TRBJ2-7|TRBD2|NA
TGTGCCAGCAGCTCTCTTGGAGCGGGGGGCTACGAGCAGTACTTC
CASSSLGAGGYEQYF
>TRBV28|14|TRBJ2-1|TRBD2|once
TGTGCCAGCCGCCAGCGGGAGAATTACAATGAGCAGTTCTTC
CASRQRENYNEQFF
>TRBV19|12|TRBJ1-2|TRBD1|NA
TGTGCCAGTAGCTCCCACAGGGGCGGCTACACCTTC
CASSSHRGGYTF
>TRBV5-6|17|TRBJ2-7|NA|NA
TGTGCCAGCAGCTCCCCGGGGAAGGAAAAGGCGTCCTACGAGCAGTACTTC
CASSSPGKEKASYEQYF
>TRBV28|14|TRBJ1-1|NA|NA
TGTGCCAGCAGCCTCCACGACACAGACACTGAAGCTTTCTTT
CASSLHDTDTEAFF
>TRBV5-4|11|TRBJ2-3|NA|NA
TGTGCCAGCTCGGTTCTAGATACGCAGTATTTT
CASSVLDTQYF
>TRBV7-6|15|TRBJ2-2|NA|NA
TGTGCCAGCAGCAAGACAGCCGCGAACACCGGGGAGCTGTTTTTT
CASSKTAANTGELFF
>TRBV11-3|16|TRBJ2-7|NA|NA
TGTGCCAGCAGCGTCGATGGGCAGGCAAGCTCCTACGAGCAGTACTTC
CASSVDGQASSYEQYF
>TRBV6-6|12|TRBJ2-1|NA|NA
TGTGCCAGCAGTCGAGTTTACAATGAGCAGTTCTTC
CASSRVYNEQFF
>TRBV5-5|16|TRBJ2-2|TRBD2|NA
TGTGCCAGCAGCCCCACTAGCGGTCGGCGCACCGGGGAGCTGTTTTTT
CASSPTSGRRTGELFF
>TRBV14|14|TRBJ1-4|NA|NA
TGTGCCAGCAGCCGAACACAGGGTATCGAAAAACTGTTTTTT
CASSRTQGIEKLFF
>TRBV10-1|16|TRBJ2-3|NA|NA
TGCGCCAGCAGTGAGCGTGTTGCACAGGGAGCAGATACGCAGTATTTT
CASSERVAQGADTQYF
>TRBV27|13|TRBJ2-1|TRBD2|NA
TGTGCCAGCCAGAAGGCGGGAGAGGATGAGCAGTTCTTC
CASQKAGEDEQFF
>TRBV27|14|TRBJ2-2|NA|NA
TGTGCCAGCAGTTTAAGGGGGTACACCGGGGAGCTGTTTTTT
CASSLRGYTGELFF
>TRBV6-1|15|TRBJ1-3|NA|NA
TGTGCCAGCAGTCCCCTGGGCAGCTCTGGAAACACCATATATTTT
CASSPLGSSGNTIYF
>TRBV7-9|12|TRBJ1-5|NA|NA
TGTGCCAGCAGCTTGACTAATCAGCCCCAGCATTTT
CASSLTNQPQHF
>TRBV28|13|TRBJ1-1|TRBD1|NA
TGTGCCAGCAGCCCCTCATGGGACAGTGAAGCTTTCTTT
CASSPSWDSEAFF
>TRBV5-1|13|TRBJ2-1|TRBD2|NA
TGCGCCAGCAGCTTGGGGTCTAGCGGGAGTGTGTTCTTC
CASSLGSSGSVFF
>TRBV7-3|15|TRBJ1-1|TRBD1|once
TGTGCCAGCAGCTTAATTGCGGACAGGGGTTCAGAAGCTTTCTTT
CASSLIADRGSEAFF
>TRBV29-1|13|TRBJ1-1|TRBD1|NA
TGCAGCGTTCGGGACAGGGAGTTCACTGAAGCTTTCTTT
CSVRDREFTEAFF
>TRBV28|17|TRBJ1-1|TRBD1|NA
TGTGCCAGCAGTTCATTTGACAGGGGGCGCCGGGACACTGAAGCTTTCTTT
CASSSFDRGRRDTEAFF
>TRBV4-2|16|TRBJ2-3|TRBD2|NA
TGTGCCAGCAGCCCCGAGACTAGCGGGATCACAGATACGCAGTATTTT
CASSPETSGITDTQYF
>TRBV9|14|TRBJ1-3|NA|NA
TGTGCCAGCAGCCATCGACAGCCCGGAGACACCATATATTTT
CASSHRQPGDTIYF
>TRBV2|18|TRBJ2-1|TRBD2|NA
TGTGCCAGCAGTGAGGCGACAGGGATCCTAGCGGGATACAATGAGCAGTTCTTC
CASSEATGILAGYNEQFF
>TRBV19|13|TRBJ2-7|NA|NA
TGTGCCACCGCGATCGGTACTTCCTACGAGCAGTACTTC
CATAIGTSYEQYF
>TRBV7-8|14|TRBJ1-3|NA|NA
TGTGCCAGCAGCCAACAGGTGGTTGGAAACACCATATATTTT
CASSQQVVGNTIYF
>TRBV27|14|TRBJ2-1|TRBD1|NA
TGTGCCAGCAGTCTAAAGGGACAGAGGGGCGAGCAGTTCTTC
CASSLKGQRGEQFF
>TRBV10-3|13|TRBJ2-7|NA|NA
TGTGCCATCAGTGAAGCGCGGTCCTACGAGCAGTACTTC
CAISEARSYEQYF
>TRBV10-3|18|TRBJ2-2|TRBD1|NA
TGTGCCATCAGTGGAGGACAGGGAGGCGGGATGAACACCGGGGAGCTGTTTTTT
CAISGGQGGGMNTGELFF
>TRBV19|18|TRBJ2-7|TRBD1|NA
TGTGCCAGTAGTTTGGAGGTAGAGACAGGGGTTTCAACCTACGAGCAGTACTTC
CASSLEVETGVSTYEQYF
>TRBV5-1|15|TRBJ2-3|NA|NA
TGCGCCAGCAGCTTGGCGACACTTAGCACAGATACGCAGTATTTT
CASSLATLSTDTQYF